This T cell receptor (beta chain) came from a study of post-analysis software for immune sequencing data. As for the study in general: Included courses were relapsing-remitting and secondary progressive multiple sclerosis; progressive-relapsing multiple sclerosis was also included. Study conclusions and caveats: The study found TRBV5-6, TRBV5-1 and TRBV20-1 among a handful of TRBV segments more frequent in patients than controls.

This clonotype appeared many times. What it binds is not known. This CDR3 is 14 amino acids long. The germline V gene encodes CDR1 MNHEY and CDR2 SMNVEV (reference sequence). V was clipped by 6 bases and J by 8 bases; unmatched bases: 7. Carried by the TCR beta cDNA libraries were unique molecular identifiers. TCRdb re-called the PCR reads through MiXCR, storing one row per CDR3 protein. Of over 250,000 distinct CDR3 sequences listed, around 34% are singletons. The sequence was collected from a girl aged 10 to 17 with multiple sclerosis. The chain joins TRBV27 to TRBJ1-4, with TRBD1 identical over 9 bases. Sequencing used blood. CDR3 sequence (DNA): TGTGCCAGCAGCCCCAGCGGACAGGGGGAAAAACTGTTTTTT. Protein sequence: CASSPSGQGEKLFF.